The T cell receptor (beta chain) described here comes from a study of T cells in Graves' hyperthyroidism and ophthalmopathy. This clonotype came up many times. Amplification targeted TCR beta CDR3 regions from RNA transcripts. The TCR CDR3 was amplified in a first-round RT-PCR using the HTBI primer set. TCRdb analysed the multiplex PCR reads with MiXCR anew, one entry per CDR3 protein. The sample shows about 480,000 distinct CDR3 sequences, approximately 24% of them seen only once. The clonotype originates from a woman between 25 and 40 years old with Graves' ophthalmopathy. Sequencing used blood.

The CDR3 sequence: CASSVDQGRAGQPQHF. DNA for the CDR3: TGTGCCAGTAGTGTCGACCAGGGACGCGCGGGTCAGCCCCAGCATTTT. The chain recombines TRBV19 with TRBJ1-5, with TRBD1 as a possible D gene (5 bases). V gave up 5 bases and J gave up 6 bases, with 20 bases separating them. The CDR3 consists of 16 residues. Germline loops: CDR1 LNHDA, CDR2 SQIVND (reference sequence).